This T cell receptor (beta chain) was sequenced for a study of T cell responses to AZD1222 COVID-19 vaccine. The ends were cut back, 6 bases at V and 4 bases at J, with 14 bases in the middle. CDR1 is SGHDT, CDR2 YYEEEE, per germline. The CDR3 length is 15 residues. This clone has just a few counts. What it recognizes is unknown. General study points: Just a handful of people given AZD1222 tested seropositive at baseline. In a largely white British group with more females than males, clonal diversity was possibly underestimated. CD4 TCRs associated with vaccination spanned spike, dominating at 160-218 and 743-854.

Here immunoSEQ multiplex PCR was the method, and the copy in TCRdb shows in-frame clones only, minus some. The sample shows around 120,000 clones, about 85% of them seen only once. The sample consisted of peripheral blood, taken on day 0 of AZD1222 vaccination. The receptor's source is an adult in good health. This chain joins TRBV5-6 and TRBJ1-6; TRBD1 might be the D (6 bases). CDR3 sequence: CASTYGGGYNSPLHF. For the CDR3, the DNA is TGTGCCAGCACCTACGGAGGGGGTTATAATTCACCCCTCCACTTT.